This entry lists 13 T cell receptor beta chains sequenced from one sample in a study of T cell responses to AZD1222 COVID-19 vaccine. TCRdb's copy holds only in-frame clones and misses some; the assay was immunoSEQ multiplex PCR. This sample has about 130,000 clones, with roughly 94% found just once. The specimen was peripheral blood, collected on day 0 of AZD1222 vaccination. These receptors were obtained from an adult in good health.

The J gene is TRBJ1-2, the V gene TRBV10-1, with a tentative D call TRBD1 (5 bases). V was cut by 5 bases and J by 14 bases, with 24 bases left in between. This CDR3 has 14 residues. Germline V gives CDR1 WNHNN, CDR2 SYGVQD (reference sequence). The CDR3 bases are TGCGCCAGCAGTACCGCCGGGACGGATATGGCTAAGACCTTC. Translated, it gives CASSTAGTDMAKTF.

The genes are TRBV10-3 and TRBJ2-5, with TRBD1 identical over 7 bases. The junction had 2 bases not matched to a gene; V was cut back by 2 bases and J by 5 bases. This CDR3 region has 13 residues. Germline V gene data show CDR1 as ENHRY and CDR2 as SYGVKD. The CDR3 DNA reads as TGTGCCATCAGTGAGCGCAGGGGGGAGACCCAGTACTTC. This codes for CAISERRGETQYF.

The chain uses TRBV5-4 and TRBJ2-5, with D unclear. V was clipped by 0 bases and J by 3 bases, with 6 bases between them. The germline gives CDR1 SGHNT, CDR2 YYREEE (reference sequence). The CDR3 covers 13 residues. DNA for the CDR3: TGTGCCAGCAGCTTGGGACCAGAAGAGACCCAGTACTTC. This translates into CASSLGPEETQYF. The whole variable domain, filled in from reference TRBV5-4 and TRBJ2-5, reads ETGVTQSPTHLIKTRGQQVTLRCSSQSGHNTVSWYQQALGQGPQFIFQYYREEENGRGNFPPRFSGLQFPNYSSELNVNALELDDSALYLCASSLGPEETQYFGPGTRLLVL.

The J gene is TRBJ1-2, the V gene TRBV7-6; a possible D gene is TRBD1 (5 bases). CDR1 is SGHVS, CDR2 FNYEAQ, per germline. The CDR3 loop spans 16 amino acids. V was trimmed by 5 bases and J by 4 bases, leaving 20 bases between them. CDR3 sequence (DNA): TGTGCCAGCAGCCCGGCGGGTACAGGACTTAGCTATGGCTACACCTTC. Residues: CASSPAGTGLSYGYTF.

V is TRBV6-5 and J is TRBJ2-2; perhaps TRBD2 as D (5 bases). V dropped 8 bases and J dropped 3 bases, with 10 bases sitting between them. The germline V gene has CDR1 MNHEY and CDR2 SVGAGI. The CDR3 has 13 residues. CDR3 in amino acids: CASLGRDTGELFF. The CDR3, as DNA: TGTGCCAGCCTAGGGCGGGACACCGGGGAGCTGTTTTTT.

J is TRBJ2-3 and V is TRBV5-5, with 9 bases lining up with TRBD2. V gave up 7 bases and J gave up 2 bases; unmatched junction bases: 14. Germline lookup yields CDR1 SGHKS and CDR2 YYEKEE (reference sequence). There are 17 residues in the CDR3. The CDR3 DNA is TGTGCCAGCGTAAAAACCCCGGGACTAGCAAACACAGATACGCAGTATTTT. It specifies CASVKTPGLANTDTQYF.

The chain uses TRBV18 and TRBJ2-5; either TRBD1 or TRBD2 may fit D (5 bases each). V lost 2 bases and J 1 base, leaving 11 bases between the germline ends. The germline V gene encodes CDR1 KGHSH and CDR2 LQKENI. The CDR3 is 15 residues long. In DNA, the CDR3 is TGTGCCAGCTCACCAGACAGTGGGGGCCAAGAGACCCAGTACTTC. Residues: CASSPDSGGQETQYF.

The chain carries TRBV19 and TRBJ2-1; TRBD1 aligns across 7 bases. Germline CDR1 is LNHDA and CDR2 is SQIVND (reference sequence). CDR3 size: 13 residues. With V trimmed by 2 bases and J by 7 bases, 2 bases remained unmatched. The CDR3 sequence is CASSINRGNEQFF. The CDR3 DNA reads as TGTGCCAGTAGTATAAACAGGGGTAATGAGCAGTTCTTC.

The rearrangement joins TRBV7-8 to TRBJ2-5; 9 nucleotides line up with TRBD2. After removal of 2 bases from V and 2 bases from J, the junction contained 18 bases not matched to a gene. The CDR3 loop spans 20 amino acids. Germline V gene sequence: CDR1 SGHVS, CDR2 FQNEAQ. The CDR3 loop reads CASSLRAFGIAGVYQETQYF. Here the CDR3 DNA reads TGTGCCAGCAGCTTACGGGCCTTCGGTATAGCGGGGGTCTATCAAGAGACCCAGTACTTC.

The genes are TRBV7-8 and TRBJ1-4, with 8 bases fitting TRBD1. The CDR3 is made up of 16 amino acids. Germline CDR1 is SGHVS and CDR2 is FQNEAQ. V lost 4 bases to trimming and J lost 7 bases; unmatched junction nucleotides: 11. CDR3 in DNA: TGTGCCAGCAGCTCCTCGTCCGGGACAGGTCGTGAAAAACTGTTTTTT. It is translated as CASSSSSGTGREKLFF.

J is TRBJ2-2 and V is TRBV4-1; D might be TRBD1 or TRBD2, each matching 5 bases. Germline V gene sequence: CDR1 MGHRA, CDR2 YSYEKL. CDR3 length equals 17 residues. Trimming removed 4 bases from V and 2 bases from J, with 17 bases in between. In nucleotides, the CDR3 is TGCGCCAGCAGCCCTATGGGACGGCCCTCTAACACCGGGGAGCTGTTTTTT. Translation gives CASSPMGRPSNTGELFF.

This rearrangement joins TRBV28 to TRBJ1-5, with D perhaps TRBD1 (5 bases). CDR3 length equals 15 residues. V lost 6 bases and J 7 bases, leaving 19 bases between the germline ends. The germline V gene encodes CDR1 MDHEN and CDR2 SYDVKM. The CDR3 spells CASRLTIGRVQPQHF. The CDR3 coding sequence is TGTGCCAGCAGGTTAACTATAGGCAGGGTACAGCCCCAGCATTTT.

The genes are TRBV5-1 and TRBJ2-3; 10 nucleotides line up with TRBD2. V was clipped by 4 bases and J by 2 bases; unmatched bases: 7. This CDR3 spans 16 amino acids. Germline CDR1 SGHRS, CDR2 YFSETQ. Here the CDR3 DNA reads TGCGCCAGCAGCATCCAACTAGCGGGGAACACAGATACGCAGTATTTT. Translation: CASSIQLAGNTDTQYF.